The 24 T cell receptor beta chains listed next were all sequenced from one sample in a study of CD8 T cells in ankylosing spondylitis. TCRdb ran MiXCR on the 5' RACE reads and lists one entry per CDR3 protein. The sample carries roughly 440,000 distinct CDR3 sequences, over 15% recorded once. For these TCRs, the target antigens are not known. Study results and limitations: In ankylosing spondylitis blood, a motif of roughly eight highly homologous TCR beta variants appeared characteristic.

Sequenced sample: blood, either unsorted or a sorted T cell fraction (not recorded which). The source is a male donor with ankylosing spondylitis.

This clonotype has just a few counts. The V and J genes are TRBV28 and TRBJ1-2; TRBD1 is a possible D gene (6 bases). The CDR3 extends over 16 amino acids. Trimming pared 7 bases from V and 3 bases from J, leaving 21 bases between. Germline-derived CDR1 and CDR2 are MDHEN and SYDVKM. The CDR3 sequence: CASKWGGASGHYGYTF. In nucleotides, the CDR3 is TGTGCCAGCAAATGGGGGGGGGCTAGTGGCCACTATGGCTACACCTTC.

This clonotype came up a few times. The chain uses TRBV2 and TRBJ2-1; TRBD2 agrees at 9 bases. CDR1 and CDR2 (germline): SNHLY, FYNNEI. After removal of 4 bases from V and 2 bases from J, the junction contained 6 bases not matched to a gene. CDR3 length equals 16 residues. The chain's CDR3 is CASSVAGGGAYNEQFF. In DNA form, the CDR3 reads TGTGCCAGCAGTGTGGCTGGCGGGGGGGCCTACAATGAGCAGTTCTTC.

The V call is TRBV6-6, the J call TRBJ1-1; TRBD1 is a possible D gene (5 bases). CDR1 and CDR2 from the germline V gene are MNHNY and SVGAGI (reference sequence). The CDR3 runs 13 residues. V lost 6 bases, J lost 6 bases, and 14 bases lay in between. The CDR3 region is CASRGGSPAEAFF. Written as DNA, the CDR3 is TGTGCCAGCAGGGGGGGGAGTCCTGCTGAAGCTTTCTTT.

This clonotype has just a few counts. The rearrangement links TRBV5-1 to TRBJ2-2; D not resolved. CDR1 is SGHRS and CDR2 is YFSETQ in the germline V gene. Deletions cut 1 base from V and 6 bases from J, with 13 bases between. The CDR3 is 15 residues long. The CDR3 protein is CASSLQLLIPGELFF. In nucleotides, the CDR3 is TGCGCCAGCAGCTTGCAGCTACTTATACCCGGGGAGCTGTTTTTT.

The J gene is TRBJ2-7, the V gene TRBV20-1, with D perhaps TRBD1 or TRBD2 (5 bases each). The V and J ends lost 3 bases and 2 bases respectively, with 14 bases between them. The CDR3 has 14 residues. The germline gives CDR1 DFQATT, CDR2 SNEGSKA (reference sequence). The DNA of the CDR3 is TGCAGTGCTAGTTCCAGGGACCCAACCTACGAGCAGTACTTC. The encoded protein is CSASSRDPTYEQYF.

This clonotype was found a few times. The rearrangement links TRBV5-1 to TRBJ2-3, with D uncertain. Trimming removed 1 base from V and 2 bases from J, with 17 bases in between. This CDR3 spans 17 amino acids. From germline, CDR1 is SGHRS and CDR2 YFSETQ. CDR3 loop: CASSLRLPESSTDTQYF. The DNA for the CDR3 is TGCGCCAGCAGCTTGAGGTTGCCGGAGAGCTCCACAGATACGCAGTATTTT.

This chain links TRBV11-2 with TRBJ2-7; 7 bases agree with TRBD1. CDR3 length: 14 amino acids. CDR1 is SGHAT, CDR2 FQNNGV, per germline. J lost 3 bases, V lost 5 bases, and 7 bases had no gene match. The CDR3, as DNA: TGTGCCAGCAGCCCGGTCCCAGGGGGCTACGAGCAGTACTTC. This encodes CASSPVPGGYEQYF.

This clonotype was detected ten times or more. The gene calls are TRBV5-1 and TRBJ2-5; either TRBD1 or TRBD2 may supply D (5 bases each). The CDR3 spans 14 residues. Trimming stripped 4 bases from V and 2 bases from J, with 12 bases between. Germline V lookup: CDR1 SGHRS, CDR2 YFSETQ. The CDR3 here is CASSLWDQQETQYF. CDR3 coding DNA: TGCGCCAGCAGCCTCTGGGACCAACAAGAGACCCAGTACTTC.

The sample holds many counts of this clonotype. This chain joins TRBV20-1 and TRBJ2-1, with D unresolved. V dropped 3 bases and J dropped 0 bases, with 6 bases sitting between them. Per the germline V gene, CDR1 is DFQATT and CDR2 is SNEGSKA (reference sequence). This CDR3 comprises 13 residues. CDR3 in amino acids: CSASGLSYNEQFF. DNA for the CDR3: TGCAGTGCTAGCGGTCTCTCCTACAATGAGCAGTTCTTC.

This clonotype has a single count. The chain links TRBV20-1 to TRBJ2-1; 10 bases are a match to TRBD2. Germline CDR1 is DFQATT and CDR2 is SNEGSKA (reference sequence). V dropped 5 bases and J dropped 6; count of bases not matched to a gene: 7. The CDR3 totals 14 residues. The CDR3 region has the DNA TGCAGTGCTGGAGCGGGGGGGCCCGGCAATGAGCAGTTCTTC. Translation: CSAGAGGPGNEQFF.

The sample holds a few counts of this clonotype. The chain carries TRBV28 and TRBJ2-3; 9 nucleotides match TRBD2. J was trimmed by 5 bases and V by 1 base; bases with no gene match: 7. The length of the CDR3 is 16 residues. The germline V gene encodes CDR1 MDHEN and CDR2 SYDVKM. The CDR3 spells CASSLFAGGPKDTQYF. CDR3 nucleotide sequence: TGTGCCAGCAGTTTATTCGCGGGAGGGCCTAAAGATACGCAGTATTTT.

The V call is TRBV5-1, the J call TRBJ1-1; 9 nucleotides match TRBD1. CDR1 and CDR2 (germline): SGHRS, YFSETQ. V trimming: 3 bases; J trimming: 0 bases; junction bases outside the gene matches: 21. This CDR3 comprises 21 residues. This chain's CDR3 is CASSSVAWGQGGRVLNTEAFF. The CDR3 DNA reads as TGCGCCAGCAGCTCAGTGGCATGGGGACAGGGCGGACGCGTGTTGAACACTGAAGCTTTCTTT.

Many counts were recorded for this clonotype. The chain has TRBV6-2 or TRBV6-3 and TRBJ1-5, with a possible D match to TRBD1 (5 bases). Germline CDR1 and CDR2: MNHEY and SVGEGT. V was pared by 7 bases and J by 3 bases, with 16 bases between. The CDR3 sequence is 15 residues long. The CDR3 bases are TGTGCCAGCACCTGGGGGAGCTCCTTCAATCAGCCCCAGCATTTT. Its protein product is CASTWGSSFNQPQHF.

This chain uses TRBV7-3 with TRBJ2-2; 7 bases line up with TRBD2. CDR1 is SGHTA and CDR2 is FQGTGA in the germline V gene. This CDR3 has 16 residues. V shed 5 bases, J shed 4 bases, and the junction held 10 bases outside the gene matches. The CDR3 coding sequence is TGTGCCAGCAGCCGTGGTCGGGCTAGCGGCACCGGGGAGCTGTTTTTT. The encoded protein is CASSRGRASGTGELFF.

The chain has TRBV29-1 and TRBJ2-3; D is unclear. Germline lookup yields CDR1 SQVTM and CDR2 ANQGSEA. This CDR3 has 14 residues. The V end was cut by 4 bases, the J end by 2 bases, with 13 bases between. CDR3 sequence: CSVGNSQATDTQYF. The DNA of the CDR3 is TGCAGCGTTGGTAACAGCCAAGCCACAGATACGCAGTATTTT.

V is TRBV20-1 and J is TRBJ1-3; D remains ambiguous. The V and J ends lost 6 bases and 7 bases respectively, with 13 bases between them. This CDR3 is built from 12 residues. The germline V gene has CDR1 DFQATT and CDR2 SNEGSKA (reference sequence). In nucleotides, the CDR3 is TGCAGTGCCCCCCTTAGTAGTAACACCATATATTTT. Protein sequence: CSAPLSSNTIYF.

This clonotype was detected a few times. This sequence joins TRBV5-1 and TRBJ1-6; D unclear. The CDR3 runs to 17 residues. Trimming cost V 0 bases and J 6 bases, with 16 bases left between them. Germline V gives CDR1 SGHRS, CDR2 YFSETQ. As DNA, the CDR3 is TGCGCCAGCAGCTTGGCGGTAGCGACGGAACCTAATTCACCCCTCCACTTT. Its translation is CASSLAVATEPNSPLHF. The full variable domain, with the rest looked up from reference TRBV5-1 and TRBJ1-6, is KAGVTQTPRYLIKTRGQQVTLSCSPISGHRSVSWYQQTPGQGLQFLFEYFSETQRNKGNFPGRFSGRQFSNSRSEMNVSTLELGDSALYLCASSLAVATEPNSPLHFGNGTRLTVT.

This clonotype has a single count. This chain links TRBV20-1 with TRBJ2-1; 10 bases align to TRBD2. The CDR3 has 14 residues. The V gene's germline CDR1 is DFQATT and CDR2 SNEGSKA (reference sequence). V shed 6 bases and J 3 bases; nucleotides not matched to a gene: 5. CDR3 loop: CSAPASGGYNEQFF. The CDR3 DNA reads as TGCAGTGCCCCGGCTAGCGGGGGCTACAATGAGCAGTTCTTC.

The chain is built from TRBV29-1 and TRBJ2-5; the D gene is possibly TRBD1 (5 bases). The CDR3 spans 15 residues. Per germline, CDR1 SQVTM and CDR2 ANQGSEA. V lost 5 bases to trimming and J lost 0 bases, with 16 bases between them. In DNA, the CDR3 is TGCAGCGTTCACACCAGACAGAAGTACCAAGAGACCCAGTACTTC. Translated: CSVHTRQKYQETQYF.

This clonotype has only a few counts. This chain uses TRBV11-3 with TRBJ2-1; perhaps TRBD2 as D (6 bases). The CDR3 spans 13 residues. CDR1 is SGHNT, CDR2 YENEEA, per germline. V was pared by 5 bases and J by 7 bases, with 12 bases between. The CDR3 loop is CASSPHRGNEQFF. The CDR3, as DNA: TGTGCCAGCAGCCCCCACCGGGGGAATGAGCAGTTCTTC.

This clonotype came up a few times. The chain recombines TRBV5-1 with TRBJ2-7; no clear D. The CDR3 covers 14 residues. Germline V gene sequence: CDR1 SGHRS, CDR2 YFSETQ. V was pared by 3 bases and J by 3 bases, with 13 bases between. The CDR3 sequence: CASSSQPTHYEQYF. For the CDR3, the DNA is TGCGCCAGCAGCTCCCAACCAACACACTACGAGCAGTACTTC.

The gene calls are TRBV6-4 and TRBJ2-2; a weak D match, TRBD1 (6 bases). The CDR3 contains 14 residues. Trimming cost V 4 bases and J 6 bases, with 12 bases left between them. The germline CDR1 and CDR2 sequences are MRHNA and SNTAGT. CDR3 sequence reads: CASSAQGYSGELFF. In DNA form, the CDR3 reads TGTGCCAGCAGTGCACAGGGTTACTCCGGGGAGCTGTTTTTT.

This clonotype was counted a single time. J is TRBJ2-5 and V is TRBV11-2, with a weak D call TRBD1 (5 bases). The CDR3 is 14 residues long. V dropped 2 bases and J dropped 4 bases, with 11 bases sitting between them. Germline assignment: CDR1 SGHAT and CDR2 FQNNGV. CDR3 sequence (DNA): TGTGCCAGCAGCTTAAGCAGGGCGAGAGAGACCCAGTACTTC. Translating gives CASSLSRARETQYF.

This clonotype was picked up many times. The V call is TRBV18, the J call TRBJ1-2; D call uncertain. Germline V gene lookup returns CDR1 KGHSH and CDR2 LQKENI. The V end was cut by 0 bases, the J end by 4 bases, with 6 bases between. The length of the CDR3 is 13 residues. CDR3 bases: TGTGCCAGCTCACCACCGGGGATCTATGGCTACACCTTC. Protein: CASSPPGIYGYTF.